A selection of T cell receptor beta chains follows, all from one sample in a study of metastatic and nonmetastatic thyroid tumors. MiXCR re-clonotyped the PCR reads for TCRdb. Counted here are 15,000 to 20,000 clones, roughly 24% occurring once; the ten biggest clones make up 8.5% to 12%. Sequencing input: adjacent normal tissue. The receptors here all came from a female donor with papillary thyroid cancer or a benign thyroid nodule (not recorded which). Some clones in this sample may be carry-over from other donors' samples. Both conserved end residues are part of each CDR3. The order of the fields is CDR3 DNA, CDR3 protein, clone size, D gene, V gene, J gene. A D gene is named only where the DNA matches it firmly. For some rows the clone size is stated as once, few or many, or as a class when expanded; others skip it.

TGTGCCAGCAGGGGGGGTGAGCAGTTCTTC	CASRGGEQFF	-	-	TRBV2	TRBJ2-1
TGCAGTGCTAGACCCGGGACAGAAAACTATGGCTACACCTTC	CSARPGTENYGYTF	-	TRBD1	TRBV20-1	TRBJ1-2
TGTGCCAGCAGTTTAGGAGGGGTCGGTATCAGGGACTACGAGCAGTACTTC	CASSLGGVGIRDYEQYF	-	-	TRBV27	TRBJ2-7
TGTGCCAGCAGCTTAGATGCCGGAAACACCATATATTTT	CASSLDAGNTIYF	many	-	TRBV11-2	TRBJ1-3
TGTGCCAGCCTCCTAGCGGGAGGGAGCACAGATACGCAGTATTTT	CASLLAGGSTDTQYF	-	TRBD2	TRBV11-1	TRBJ2-3
TGTGCCAGCAGCCTTGGCTTGATGCAGTTCTTC	CASSLGLMQFF	many	-	TRBV7-6	TRBJ2-1
TGCAGCGTTGAAGATCTGGGGACAGGGGTAATGCATGGCTACACCTTC	CSVEDLGTGVMHGYTF	few	TRBD1	TRBV29-1	TRBJ1-2
TGCGCCAGCAGCTTGGTGACAGGGGGTGAAAAACTGTTTTTT	CASSLVTGGEKLFF	few	TRBD1	TRBV5-1	TRBJ1-4
TGTGCCAGCAGTATGGCTCTCGGGGCCCGGTACGAGCAGTACTTC	CASSMALGARYEQYF	-	-	TRBV27	TRBJ2-7
TGTGCCAGCAGATCGACAGGGATGGGCACTGAAGCTCTCTTT	CASRSTGMGTEALF	few	TRBD1	TRBV12-3/TRBV12-4	TRBJ1-1
TGTGCCAGCAGCCAGGGTGCTAGCGGGGTCTCCGATGAGCAGTTCTTC	CASSQGASGVSDEQFF	-	TRBD2	TRBV3-1	TRBJ2-1
TGTGCCAGCAGTGATCGGACTAGAATGGATGAGCAGTTCTTC	CASSDRTRMDEQFF	-	TRBD2	TRBV6-1	TRBJ2-1
TGTGCCAGCAGGCCCAGGACAGGGAACACTGAAGCTTTCTTT	CASRPRTGNTEAFF	few	TRBD1	TRBV6-1	TRBJ1-1
TGTGCCAGCAGCGGGGGACGCAGCTCCTACGAGCAGTACTTC	CASSGGRSSYEQYF	many	-	TRBV28	TRBJ2-7
TGCAGTGCACCGGTAGGACCTGACTATGGCTACACCTTC	CSAPVGPDYGYTF	-	-	TRBV20-1	TRBJ1-2
TGTGCCTGGAGTGCAGGGTGGTCCTACGAGCAGTACTTC	CAWSAGWSYEQYF	large	-	TRBV30	TRBJ2-7
TGTGCCAGCAGCCGTAGCGGGAGGGCCCTGGAGACCCAGTACTTC	CASSRSGRALETQYF	-	TRBD2	TRBV3-1	TRBJ2-5
TGTGCCAGCAGTTACCACGGGGGCAATCAGCCCCAGCATTTT	CASSYHGGNQPQHF	-	-	TRBV6-2/TRBV6-3	TRBJ1-5
TGTGCCAGCATCAGACCTCTAGCGGGAGGATACAATGAGCAGTTCTTC	CASIRPLAGGYNEQFF	few	TRBD2	TRBV6-1	TRBJ2-1
TGCAGTGCTAGAGATTTAACGGGAGGGATCTCTGGGGCCAACGTCCTGACTTTC	CSARDLTGGISGANVLTF	few	TRBD2	TRBV20-1	TRBJ2-6
TGTGCCATGAAAGGGAACACTCAACCCCAAGAGACCCAGTACTTC	CAMKGNTQPQETQYF	few	-	TRBV2	TRBJ2-5
TGTGCCATCAGTGAGTCGAGGGGCGGGAGTGAGACCCAGTACTTC	CAISESRGGSETQYF	-	TRBD2	TRBV10-3	TRBJ2-5
TGCAGTGCTCGGAGAGGGAATAAAGTAGAGCAGTACTTC	CSARRGNKVEQYF	-	-	TRBV20-1	TRBJ2-7
TGTGCCAGCAGTACCGCCGGGAACACCTACGAGCAGTACTTC	CASSTAGNTYEQYF	-	-	TRBV7-9	TRBJ2-7
TGTGCCAGTAGCCTACAGGGGGCCTCTGGGGCCAACGTCCTGACTTTC	CASSLQGASGANVLTF	-	TRBD1	TRBV11-2	TRBJ2-6
TGTGCCAGCAGTGAGCAGGGGATCAACGAGCAGTACTTC	CASSEQGINEQYF	many	-	TRBV2	TRBJ2-7